Below, 23 T cell receptor beta chains from the same sample are listed, as sequenced in a study of blood T cell repertoires in COVID-19. Method: immunoSEQ multiplex PCR; TCRdb's copy keeps in-frame clones and lacks some. Of under 250,000 clones in the sample, 75% to 85% were seen once. Sequenced material: peripheral blood. The receptors shown here come from a middle-aged woman with COVID-19, enrolled during active disease.

The chain recombines TRBV7-6 with TRBJ2-3, with TRBD2 matching 7 bases. CDR1 and CDR2 from the germline V gene are SGHVS and FNYEAQ. V gave up 1 base and J gave up 4 bases; unmatched junction bases: 5. CDR3 size: 15 residues. CDR3 DNA sequence: TGTGCCAGCAGCTTAGACGGCGCGGGGGCAGATACGCAGTATTTT. Translation: CASSLDGAGADTQYF.

The chain links TRBV4-3 to TRBJ1-1; D unresolved. From germline, CDR1 is LGHNA and CDR2 YSLEER. V gave up 4 bases and J gave up 5 bases, with 14 bases separating them. The CDR3 sequence is 14 residues long. The CDR3 nucleotides are TGCGCCAGCAGCCGCGGTTTCCAGAGTACTGAAGCTTTCTTT. This gives the protein CASSRGFQSTEAFF.

With respect to this clone: Within the sample, other DNA sequences also encode this same CDR3. V usage is TRBV5-4 and J usage is TRBJ2-7, with TRBD2 as a possible D gene (6 bases). Germline-derived CDR1 and CDR2 are SGHNT and YYREEE (reference sequence). The CDR3 spans 14 residues. V was clipped by 1 base and J by 1 base, with 9 bases between them. CDR3 loop: CASSLWLASYEQYF. Here the CDR3 DNA reads TGTGCCAGCAGCTTGTGGCTAGCGTCCTACGAGCAGTACTTC.

The chain has TRBV7-9 and TRBJ2-3; 12 bases line up with TRBD2. Germline CDR1 and CDR2: SEHNR and FQNEAQ (reference sequence). The CDR3 totals 17 residues. V shed 3 bases, J shed 5 bases, and the junction held 9 bases outside the gene matches. In DNA, the CDR3 is TGTGCCAGCAGCTTTCCCCGGACTAGCGGGGTGGGAGATACGCAGTATTTT. It specifies CASSFPRTSGVGDTQYF.

This chain connects TRBV2 to TRBJ1-6, with D unclear. V shed 5 bases and J shed 7 bases, with 9 bases lying between them. The CDR3 extends over 13 amino acids. Germline V gene data show CDR1 as SNHLY and CDR2 as FYNNEI. The CDR3 spells CASSPLPNSPLHF. DNA for the CDR3: TGTGCCAGCAGTCCGCTACCCAATTCACCCCTCCACTTT.

The rearrangement links TRBV18 to TRBJ2-7; D may be TRBD2 (5 bases). Germline V CDR1 and CDR2: KGHSH, LQKENI. Trimming removed 6 bases at V and 3 bases at J, with 15 bases between. CDR3 size: 14 residues. The DNA of the CDR3 is TGTGCCAGCTCTTGGCGGGCCGGATTCTACGAGCAGTACTTC. It specifies CASSWRAGFYEQYF.

J is TRBJ1-5 and V is TRBV10-3; D unresolved. Trimming took off 2 bases at V and 5 bases at J, with 10 bases between the two ends. Germline loops: CDR1 ENHRY, CDR2 SYGVKD. CDR3 length: 14 residues. The CDR3 loop is CAISEVQAYQPQHF. The CDR3 coding sequence is TGTGCCATCAGTGAGGTCCAGGCTTATCAGCCCCAGCATTTT.

Of note for this clone: This sample also contains other DNA sequences that code for the same CDR3. The chain is built from TRBV6-5 and TRBJ2-7, with no clear D. The CDR3 totals 14 residues. Germline V gene data show CDR1 as MNHEY and CDR2 as SVGAGI. V was clipped by 0 bases and J by 0 bases, with 6 bases between them. The CDR3, as DNA: TGTGCCAGCAGTTACTCGTCCAGCTCCTACGAGCAGTACTTC. Translation: CASSYSSSSYEQYF.

This chain uses TRBV18 with TRBJ1-1; 8 positions match TRBD1. The CDR3 is 17 amino acids. Germline trimming cut 3 bases from V and 0 bases from J; bases unmatched to any gene: 9. Germline values: CDR1 KGHSH, CDR2 LQKENI. CDR3 region: CASSPSGGIGMNTEAFF. The CDR3, as DNA: TGTGCCAGCTCACCGTCAGGGGGCATCGGTATGAACACTGAAGCTTTCTTT. Complete variable domain (other parts from reference TRBV18 and TRBJ1-1): NAGVMQNPRHLVRRRGQEARLRCSPMKGHSHVYWYRQLPEEGLKFMVYLQKENIIDESGMPKERFSAEFPKEGPSILRIQQVVRGDSAAYFCASSPSGGIGMNTEAFFGQGTRLTVV.

The V and J genes are TRBV19 and TRBJ2-2; possible D gene TRBD1, 5 bases. The CDR3 is 13 residues long. CDR1 is LNHDA, CDR2 SQIVND, per germline (reference sequence). The V end lost 7 bases, the J end lost 5 bases, and 11 bases lay between the germline ends. The CDR3 protein is CASKSGWTGELFF. CDR3 sequence (DNA): TGTGCCAGTAAATCAGGGTGGACCGGGGAGCTGTTTTTT.

CDR3 loop: CASRKGEETQYF. CDR3 bases: TGCGCCAGCAGGAAGGGGGAAGAGACCCAGTACTTC. This chain joins TRBV5-1 and TRBJ2-5; possibly TRBD1 for D (6 bases). CDR1 is SGHRS and CDR2 is YFSETQ in the germline V gene. V was trimmed by 5 bases and J by 3 bases, leaving 8 bases between them. The CDR3 has 12 amino acids.

V is TRBV18 and J is TRBJ2-3, with 9 nucleotides matching TRBD2. The germline CDR1 and CDR2 sequences are KGHSH and LQKENI. The CDR3 contains 21 residues. Losses at the gene ends were 3 bases for V and 0 bases for J; bases not matched to a gene: 19. The CDR3 DNA sequence: TGTGCCAGCTCACCCATCCAACCATACACGACTAGCGGATCTAGCACAGATACGCAGTATTTT. Its translation is CASSPIQPYTTSGSSTDTQYF.

As regards this clone: Other DNA sequences of this sample code for an identical CDR3. V is TRBV18 and J is TRBJ2-7; 11 nucleotides match TRBD1. Germline CDR1 is KGHSH and CDR2 is LQKENI. V lost 3 bases to trimming and J lost 3 bases; unmatched junction nucleotides: 4. The CDR3 loop spans 15 amino acids. CDR3 sequence (DNA): TGTGCCAGCTCACCCGGGACAGGGGGTAGCTACGAGCAGTACTTC. Protein: CASSPGTGGSYEQYF.

V is TRBV10-3 and J is TRBJ2-5; D perhaps matches TRBD1 (6 bases). Germline V gene sequence: CDR1 ENHRY, CDR2 SYGVKD. The CDR3 sequence is 13 residues long. V lost 10 bases to trimming and J lost 0 bases, with 12 bases between them. CDR3 nucleotides: TGTGCCACCACCCGGGACAACCAAGAGACCCAGTACTTC. This sequence encodes CATTRDNQETQYF.

The CDR3: CASSLEFSVRPSAAVLSGYTF. The CDR3 DNA follows: TGCGCCAGCAGCTTGGAATTTTCGGTCCGACCCTCAGCCGCGGTCCTATCTGGCTACACCTTC. The chain has TRBV5-1 and TRBJ1-2, with no clear D. Germline-derived CDR1 and CDR2 are SGHRS and YFSETQ. This CDR3 region has 21 residues. The V end was cut by 0 bases, the J end by 7 bases, with 34 bases between.

The J gene is TRBJ2-3, the V gene TRBV27; 7 positions match TRBD2. The CDR3 is 17 residues long. The V gene's germline CDR1 is MNHEY and CDR2 SMNVEV (reference sequence). Losses at the gene ends were 6 bases for V and 4 bases for J; bases not matched to a gene: 16. CDR3 amino acids: CASSRRFAGEVPDTQYF. The CDR3 DNA sequence: TGTGCCAGCAGCCGCCGATTTGCGGGAGAGGTCCCAGATACGCAGTATTTT.

The rearrangement joins TRBV7-2 to TRBJ2-1; 8 positions agree with TRBD2. The germline gives CDR1 SGHTA, CDR2 FQGNSA. Trimming removed 2 bases from V and 13 bases from J; junction bases left unmatched: 10. This CDR3 is built from 14 residues. CDR3 nucleotide sequence: TGTGCCAGCAGCTTAAGGGAAGCGGGGGCAAGTCAGTTCTTC. The encoded protein is CASSLREAGASQFF. The whole variable domain, remainder taken from reference TRBV7-2 and TRBJ2-1, is GAGVSQSPSNKVTEKGKDVELRCDPISGHTALYWYRQSLGQGLEFLIYFQGNSAPDKSGLPSDRFSAERTGGSVSTLTIQRTQQEDSAVYLCASSLREAGASQFFGPGTRLTVL.

In nucleotides, the CDR3 is TGTGCCAGCAGCCAAGGGGTGGGGGGAAACACTGAAGCTTTCTTT. Translation gives CASSQGVGGNTEAFF. The chain links TRBV3-1 (or the pseudogene TRBV3-2) to TRBJ1-1; possibly TRBD1 for D (5 bases). Trimming shortened V by 1 base and J by 2 bases, and 11 bases separated the two germline ends. Germline V gene sequence: CDR1 LGHDT, CDR2 YNNKEL (reference sequence). The CDR3 spans 15 residues.

The J gene is TRBJ1-3, the V gene TRBV5-5; D call uncertain. This CDR3 is 14 amino acids long. Germline values: CDR1 SGHKS, CDR2 YYEKEE (reference sequence). V was cut by 0 bases and J by 4 bases, with 8 bases left in between. CDR3 DNA: TGTGCCAGCAGCTTGGACCCCCAGGGAAACACCATATATTTT. This sequence encodes CASSLDPQGNTIYF. Complete variable domain (other parts from reference TRBV5-5 and TRBJ1-3): DAGVTQSPTHLIKTRGQQVTLRCSPISGHKSVSWYQQVLGQGPQFIFQYYEKEERGRGNFPDRFSARQFPNYSSELNVNALLLGDSALYLCASSLDPQGNTIYFGEGSWLTVV.

This clone was counted a few times. The chain uses TRBV14 and TRBJ2-7; 13 nucleotides agree with TRBD2. CDR1 and CDR2 (germline): SGHDN, FVKESK. V shed 5 bases and J 7 bases; nucleotides not matched to a gene: 5. This CDR3 spans 14 amino acids. The CDR3 region has the DNA TGTGCCAGCAGCTGGACTAGCGGGAGTACAGAGCAGTACTTC. It translates to CASSWTSGSTEQYF.

The chain joins TRBV2 to TRBJ1-4, with TRBD1 matching 7 bases. CDR1 SNHLY and CDR2 FYNNEI come from the germline V gene. CDR3 length equals 15 residues. With 6 bases clipped from V and 10 bases from J, the junction kept 14 bases outside the gene matches. The CDR3 sequence: CASSHLRDRQRKLFF. DNA of the CDR3: TGTGCCAGCAGCCACCTCCGGGACAGACAGCGAAAACTGTTTTTT.

V usage is TRBV25-1 and J usage is TRBJ1-6, with TRBD1 identical over 9 bases. This CDR3 is 15 amino acids long. CDR1 is MGHDK and CDR2 is SYGVNS in the germline V gene. V was clipped by 6 bases and J by 7 bases; unmatched bases: 7. DNA for the CDR3: TGTGCCAGCAGCCTACAGGGGGCTAGCAATTCACCCCTCCACTTT. Its translation: CASSLQGASNSPLHF.

The chain combines TRBV6-5 with TRBJ1-4, with 9 bases fitting TRBD1. Germline assignment: CDR1 MNHEY and CDR2 SVGAGI. The CDR3 has 14 residues. Trimming cost V 4 bases and J 5 bases; bases outside gene matches: 2. CDR3 loop: CASSWDRENEKLFF. The CDR3, as DNA: TGTGCCAGCAGTTGGGACAGGGAGAATGAAAAACTGTTTTTT.